A few counts support the clone carrying this TCR beta chain. Antigen unknown. The data are from a study of post-analysis software for immune sequencing data. General observations from the study: In multiple sclerosis, normalized Chao1 diversity was significantly below that of controls. Patients showed TRBV5-6, TRBV5-1 and TRBV20-1 among roughly 5 TRBV segments more frequent than in controls.

Germline CDR1 is DFQATT and CDR2 is SNEGSKA (reference sequence). This CDR3 region has 15 residues. V lost 0 bases to trimming and J lost 0 bases, with 11 bases between them. Sequencing libraries made from TCR beta cDNA carried unique molecular identifiers. A single record per CDR3 protein comes from TCRdb applying MiXCR to the PCR reads. The repertoire holds 450,000 to 650,000 distinct CDR3 sequences, 44% seen once, with 1.5% to 2% in the top ten. The sample was blood. The clonotype originates from a girl between 5 and 17 years old with multiple sclerosis. The V gene is TRBV20-1, the J gene TRBJ1-2; D may be TRBD1 (6 bases). CDR3 amino acids: CSAREPAGANYGYTF. CDR3 in DNA: TGCAGTGCTAGAGAACCAGCAGGGGCTAACTATGGCTACACCTTC.